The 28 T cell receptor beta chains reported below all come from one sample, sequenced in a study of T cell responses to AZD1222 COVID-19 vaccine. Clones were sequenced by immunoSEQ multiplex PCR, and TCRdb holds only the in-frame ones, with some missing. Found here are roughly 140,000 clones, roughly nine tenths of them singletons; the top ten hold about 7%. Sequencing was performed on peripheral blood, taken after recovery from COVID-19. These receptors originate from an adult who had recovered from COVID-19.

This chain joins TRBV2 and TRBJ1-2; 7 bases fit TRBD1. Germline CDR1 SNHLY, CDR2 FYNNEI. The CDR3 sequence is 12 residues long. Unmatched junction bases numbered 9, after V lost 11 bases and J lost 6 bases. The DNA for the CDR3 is TGTGCCGGCCGACAGGGTAGTCATGGCTACACCTTC. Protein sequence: CAGRQGSHGYTF.

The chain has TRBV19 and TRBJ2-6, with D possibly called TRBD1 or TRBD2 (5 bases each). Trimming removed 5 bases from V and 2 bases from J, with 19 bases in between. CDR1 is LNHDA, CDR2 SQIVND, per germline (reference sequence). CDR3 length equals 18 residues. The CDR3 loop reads CASSALDPGPAGANVLTF. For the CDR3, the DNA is TGTGCCAGTAGTGCCTTGGACCCGGGGCCAGCTGGGGCCAACGTCCTGACTTTC.

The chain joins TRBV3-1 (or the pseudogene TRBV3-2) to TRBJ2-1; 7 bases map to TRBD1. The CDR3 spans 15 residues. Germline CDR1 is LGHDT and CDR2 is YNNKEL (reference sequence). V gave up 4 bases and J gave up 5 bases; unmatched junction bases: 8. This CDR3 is CASSPTGNLDNEQFF. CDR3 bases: TGTGCCAGCAGCCCGACAGGGAATCTGGACAATGAGCAGTTCTTC.

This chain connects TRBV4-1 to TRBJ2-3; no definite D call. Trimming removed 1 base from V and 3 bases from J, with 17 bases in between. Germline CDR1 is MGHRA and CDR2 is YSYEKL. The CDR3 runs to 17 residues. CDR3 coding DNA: TGCGCCAGCAGCCAAGGTCAGGCAATCGGGCAAACAGATACGCAGTATTTT. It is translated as CASSQGQAIGQTDTQYF.

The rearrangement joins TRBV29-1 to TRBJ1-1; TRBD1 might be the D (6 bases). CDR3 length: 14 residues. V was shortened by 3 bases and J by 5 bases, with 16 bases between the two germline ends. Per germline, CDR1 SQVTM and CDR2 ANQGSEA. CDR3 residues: CSVDPLIGGTEAFF. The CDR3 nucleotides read TGCAGCGTTGACCCGCTGATAGGGGGGACTGAAGCTTTCTTT.

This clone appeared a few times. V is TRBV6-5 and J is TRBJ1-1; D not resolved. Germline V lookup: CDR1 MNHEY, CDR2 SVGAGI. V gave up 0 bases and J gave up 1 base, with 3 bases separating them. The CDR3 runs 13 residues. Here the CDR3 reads CASSYSKNTEAFF. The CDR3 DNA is TGTGCCAGCAGTTACTCGAAGAACACTGAAGCTTTCTTT.

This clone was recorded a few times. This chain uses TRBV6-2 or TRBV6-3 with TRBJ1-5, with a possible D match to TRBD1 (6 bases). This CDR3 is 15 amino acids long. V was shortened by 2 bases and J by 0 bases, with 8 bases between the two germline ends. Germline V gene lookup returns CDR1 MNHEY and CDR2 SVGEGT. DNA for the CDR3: TGTGCCAGCAGTTACAGGGGGATTAGCAATCAGCCCCAGCATTTT. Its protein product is CASSYRGISNQPQHF.

CDR3 DNA: TGTGCCAGCAGCCATCGGGGTTCCTACACTGAAGCTTTCTTT. It encodes CASSHRGSYTEAFF. The chain couples TRBV14 to TRBJ1-1; D remains unclear. The CDR3 sequence is 14 residues long. Germline CDR1 reads SGHDN; CDR2 reads FVKESK. The ends were cut back, 3 bases at V and 3 bases at J, with 11 bases in the middle.

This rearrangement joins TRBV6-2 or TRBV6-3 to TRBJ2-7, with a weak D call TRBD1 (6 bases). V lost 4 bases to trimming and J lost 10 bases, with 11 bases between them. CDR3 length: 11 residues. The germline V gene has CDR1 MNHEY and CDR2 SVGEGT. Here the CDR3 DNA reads TGTGCCAGCAGTTTAGGACAGCTACAGTACTTC. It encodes CASSLGQLQYF.

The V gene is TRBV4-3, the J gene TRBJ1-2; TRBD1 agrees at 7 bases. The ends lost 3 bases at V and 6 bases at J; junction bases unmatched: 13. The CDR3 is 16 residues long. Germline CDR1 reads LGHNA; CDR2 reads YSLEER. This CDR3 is CASSQENFSGGNGYTF. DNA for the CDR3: TGCGCCAGCAGCCAGGAGAACTTCTCAGGGGGTAATGGCTACACCTTC.

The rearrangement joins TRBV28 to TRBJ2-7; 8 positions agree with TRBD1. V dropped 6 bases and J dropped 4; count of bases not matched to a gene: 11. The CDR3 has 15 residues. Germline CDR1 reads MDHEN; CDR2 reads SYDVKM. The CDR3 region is CASSPIGQGAYEQYF. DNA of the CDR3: TGTGCCAGCAGCCCTATCGGACAGGGTGCGTACGAGCAGTACTTC.

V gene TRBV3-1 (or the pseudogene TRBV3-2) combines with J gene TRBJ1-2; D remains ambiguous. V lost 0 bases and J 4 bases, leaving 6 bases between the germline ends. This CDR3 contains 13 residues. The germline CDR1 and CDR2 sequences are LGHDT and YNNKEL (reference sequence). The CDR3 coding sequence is TGTGCCAGCAGCCAAGAGGCCTCCTATGGCTACACCTTC. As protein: CASSQEASYGYTF.

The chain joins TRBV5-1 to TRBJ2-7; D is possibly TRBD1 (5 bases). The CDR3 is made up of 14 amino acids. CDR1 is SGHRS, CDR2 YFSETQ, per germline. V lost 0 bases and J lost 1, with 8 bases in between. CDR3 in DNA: TGCGCCAGCAGCTTGGAAAGGGGATCCTACGAGCAGTACTTC. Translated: CASSLERGSYEQYF.

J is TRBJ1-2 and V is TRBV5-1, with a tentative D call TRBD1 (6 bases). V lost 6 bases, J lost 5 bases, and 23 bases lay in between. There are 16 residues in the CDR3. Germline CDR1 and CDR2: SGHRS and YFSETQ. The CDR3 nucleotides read TGCGCCAGCACCACAGACACAGCGACAGGAAGGTATGGCTACACCTTC. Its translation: CASTTDTATGRYGYTF. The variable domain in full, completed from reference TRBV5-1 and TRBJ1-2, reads KAGVTQTPRYLIKTRGQQVTLSCSPISGHRSVSWYQQTPGQGLQFLFEYFSETQRNKGNFPGRFSGRQFSNSRSEMNVSTLELGDSALYLCASTTDTATGRYGYTFGSGTRLTVV.

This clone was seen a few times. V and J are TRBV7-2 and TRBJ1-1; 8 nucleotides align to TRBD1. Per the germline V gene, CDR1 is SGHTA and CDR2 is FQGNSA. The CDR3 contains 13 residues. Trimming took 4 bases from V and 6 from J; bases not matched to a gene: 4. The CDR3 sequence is CASSSAGGSEAFF. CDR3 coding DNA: TGTGCCAGCAGCTCCGCAGGGGGCTCTGAAGCTTTCTTT.

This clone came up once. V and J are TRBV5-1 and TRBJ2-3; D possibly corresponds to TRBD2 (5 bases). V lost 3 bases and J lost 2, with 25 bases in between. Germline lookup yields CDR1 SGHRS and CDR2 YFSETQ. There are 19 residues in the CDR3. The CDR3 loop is CASSSAIGLSHPSTDTQYF. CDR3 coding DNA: TGCGCCAGCAGCTCAGCAATAGGACTGTCCCATCCCTCCACAGATACGCAGTATTTT.

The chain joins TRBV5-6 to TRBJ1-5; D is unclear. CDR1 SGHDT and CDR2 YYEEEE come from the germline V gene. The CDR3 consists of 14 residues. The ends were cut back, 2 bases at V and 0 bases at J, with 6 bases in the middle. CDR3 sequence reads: CASSFRVSNQPQHF. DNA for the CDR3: TGTGCCAGCAGCTTTCGTGTTAGCAATCAGCCCCAGCATTTT.

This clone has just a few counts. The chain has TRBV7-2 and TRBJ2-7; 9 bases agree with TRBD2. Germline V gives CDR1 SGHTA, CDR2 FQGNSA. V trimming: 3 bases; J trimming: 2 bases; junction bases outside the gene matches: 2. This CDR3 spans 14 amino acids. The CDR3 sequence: CASSLGLATYEQYF. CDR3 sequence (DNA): TGTGCCAGCAGCTTGGGACTAGCCACCTACGAGCAGTACTTC.

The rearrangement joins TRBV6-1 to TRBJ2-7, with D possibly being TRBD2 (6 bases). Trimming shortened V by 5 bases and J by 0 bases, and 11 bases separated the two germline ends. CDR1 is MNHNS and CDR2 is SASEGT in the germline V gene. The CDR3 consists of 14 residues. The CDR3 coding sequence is TGTGCCAGCAGTTCCCCAGCGGGCTCCTACGAGCAGTACTTC. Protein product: CASSSPAGSYEQYF.

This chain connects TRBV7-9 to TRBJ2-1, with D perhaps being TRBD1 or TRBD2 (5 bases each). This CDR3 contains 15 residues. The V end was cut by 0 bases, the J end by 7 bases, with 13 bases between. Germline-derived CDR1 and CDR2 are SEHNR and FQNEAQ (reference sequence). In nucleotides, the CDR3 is TGTGCCAGCAGCTTAGCCCGGGGCCCCTTAAATGAGCAGTTCTTC. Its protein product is CASSLARGPLNEQFF. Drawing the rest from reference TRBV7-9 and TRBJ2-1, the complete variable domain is DTGVSQNPRHKITKRGQNVTFRCDPISEHNRLYWYRQTLGQGPEFLTYFQNEAQLEKSRLLSDRFSAERPKGSFSTLEIQRTEQGDSAMYLCASSLARGPLNEQFFGPGTRLTVL.

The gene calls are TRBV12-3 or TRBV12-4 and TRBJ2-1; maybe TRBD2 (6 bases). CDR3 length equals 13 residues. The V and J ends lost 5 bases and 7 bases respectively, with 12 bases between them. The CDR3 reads CASSRGSLNEQFF. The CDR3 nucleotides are TGTGCCAGCAGTCGGGGGTCCTTGAATGAGCAGTTCTTC.

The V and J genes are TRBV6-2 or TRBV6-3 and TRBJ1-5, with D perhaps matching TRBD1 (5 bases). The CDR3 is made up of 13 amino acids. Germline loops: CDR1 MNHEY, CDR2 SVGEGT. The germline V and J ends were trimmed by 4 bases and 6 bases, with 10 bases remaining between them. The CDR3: CASSFQGVQPQHF. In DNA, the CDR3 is TGTGCCAGCAGTTTCCAGGGTGTTCAGCCCCAGCATTTT.

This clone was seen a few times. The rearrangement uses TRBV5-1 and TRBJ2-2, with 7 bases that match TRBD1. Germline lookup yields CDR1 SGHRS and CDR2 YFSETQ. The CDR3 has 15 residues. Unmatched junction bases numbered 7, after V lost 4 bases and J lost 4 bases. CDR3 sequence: CASSREGAGTGELFF. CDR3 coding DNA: TGCGCCAGCAGCCGAGAGGGGGCGGGCACCGGGGAGCTGTTTTTT. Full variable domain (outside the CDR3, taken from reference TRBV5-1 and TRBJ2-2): KAGVTQTPRYLIKTRGQQVTLSCSPISGHRSVSWYQQTPGQGLQFLFEYFSETQRNKGNFPGRFSGRQFSNSRSEMNVSTLELGDSALYLCASSREGAGTGELFFGEGSRLTVL.

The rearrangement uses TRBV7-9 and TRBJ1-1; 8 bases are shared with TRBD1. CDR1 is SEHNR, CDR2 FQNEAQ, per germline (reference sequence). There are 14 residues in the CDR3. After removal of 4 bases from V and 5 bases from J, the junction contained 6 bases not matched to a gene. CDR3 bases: TGTGCCAGCAGCTCCCAACAGGGGGAAACTGAAGCTTTCTTT. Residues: CASSSQQGETEAFF.

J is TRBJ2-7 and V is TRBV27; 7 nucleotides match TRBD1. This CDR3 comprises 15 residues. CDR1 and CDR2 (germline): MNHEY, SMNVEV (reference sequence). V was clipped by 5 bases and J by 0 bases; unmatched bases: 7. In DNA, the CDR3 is TGTGCCAGCAGTCCGATGACAGGGTCCTCCTACGAGCAGTACTTC. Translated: CASSPMTGSSYEQYF.

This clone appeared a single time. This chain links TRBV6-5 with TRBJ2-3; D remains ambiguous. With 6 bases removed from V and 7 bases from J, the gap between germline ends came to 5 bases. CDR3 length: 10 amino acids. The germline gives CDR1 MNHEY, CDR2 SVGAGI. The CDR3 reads CASRTNTQYF. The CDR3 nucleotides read TGTGCCAGCAGGACGAATACGCAGTATTTT.

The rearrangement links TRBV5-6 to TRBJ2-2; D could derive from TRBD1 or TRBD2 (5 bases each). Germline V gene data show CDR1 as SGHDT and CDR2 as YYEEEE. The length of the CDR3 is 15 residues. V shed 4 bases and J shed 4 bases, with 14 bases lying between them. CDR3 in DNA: TGTGCCAGCAGCCCCCTCGAGAGGGGCACCGGGGAGCTGTTTTTT. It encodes CASSPLERGTGELFF.

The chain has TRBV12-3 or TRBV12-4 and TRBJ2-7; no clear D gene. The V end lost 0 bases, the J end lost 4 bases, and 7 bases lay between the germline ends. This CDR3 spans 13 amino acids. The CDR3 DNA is TGTGCCAGCAGTTTAGCGGTAAGGTACGAGCAGTACTTC. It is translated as CASSLAVRYEQYF.